This TCR beta chain was recorded in a study of cytomegalovirus exposure and HLA in healthy donors. Study conclusions and caveats: According to an earlier analysis, most TCR beta V segments yielded productive rearrangements about 90% or about 30% of the time. An analysis that came later showed most CMV-associated TCR beta chains appearing HLA-restricted.

Trimming removed 3 bases at V and 9 bases at J, with 12 bases between. CDR1 is SGHNT and CDR2 is YENEEA in the germline V gene. This CDR3 is built from 14 residues. To note about this clone: No antigen is known for it.

A multiplex PCR was run with 60 Vbeta primers and 13 Jbeta primers. The data were produced by immunoSEQ multiplex PCR, yet TCRdb's version contains in-frame clones alone and is incomplete. The sample shows some 150,000 clones, around 77% of them seen only once. This clonotype originated in a woman between 50 and 59 years old in good health and CMV-seronegative. Sequences were obtained from PBMCs. This chain joins TRBV11-3 and TRBJ2-6; a weak D match, TRBD2 (5 bases). CDR3 amino acids: CASSLGGQNNVLTF. Here the CDR3 DNA reads TGTGCCAGCAGCTTGGGCGGGCAGAACAACGTCCTGACTTTC.